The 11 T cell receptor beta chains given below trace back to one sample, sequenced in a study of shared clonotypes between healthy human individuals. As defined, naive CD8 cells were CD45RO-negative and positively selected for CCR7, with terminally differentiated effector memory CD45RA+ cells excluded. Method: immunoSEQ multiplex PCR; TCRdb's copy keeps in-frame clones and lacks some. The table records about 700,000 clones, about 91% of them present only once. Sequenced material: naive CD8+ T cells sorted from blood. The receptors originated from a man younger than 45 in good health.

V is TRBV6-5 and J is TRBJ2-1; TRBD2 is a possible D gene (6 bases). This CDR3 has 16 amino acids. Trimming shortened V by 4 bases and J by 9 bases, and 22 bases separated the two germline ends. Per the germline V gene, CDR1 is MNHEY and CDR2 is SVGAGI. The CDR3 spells CASSSARASPGGEQFF. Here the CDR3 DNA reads TGTGCCAGCAGTTCAGCGCGGGCTTCTCCCGGGGGTGAGCAGTTCTTC.

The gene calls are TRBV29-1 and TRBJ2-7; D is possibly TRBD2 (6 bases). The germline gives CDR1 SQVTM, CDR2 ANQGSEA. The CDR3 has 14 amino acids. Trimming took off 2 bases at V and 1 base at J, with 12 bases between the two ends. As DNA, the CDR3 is TGCAGCGTTGAAATAGTCGGGAGATCCTACGAGCAGTACTTC. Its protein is CSVEIVGRSYEQYF.

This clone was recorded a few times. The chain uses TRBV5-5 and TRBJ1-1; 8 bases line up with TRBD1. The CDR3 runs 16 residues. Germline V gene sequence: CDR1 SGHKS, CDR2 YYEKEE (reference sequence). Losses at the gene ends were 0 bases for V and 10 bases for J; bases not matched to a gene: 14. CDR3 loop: CASSLVFQTGESGAFF. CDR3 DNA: TGTGCCAGCAGCTTGGTTTTTCAGACAGGGGAAAGTGGAGCTTTCTTT.

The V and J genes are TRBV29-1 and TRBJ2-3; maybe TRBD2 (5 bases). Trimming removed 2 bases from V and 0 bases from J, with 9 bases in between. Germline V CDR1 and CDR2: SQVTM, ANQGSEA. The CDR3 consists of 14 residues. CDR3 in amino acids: CSVELALSTDTQYF. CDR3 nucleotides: TGCAGCGTTGAACTAGCACTTAGCACAGATACGCAGTATTTT.

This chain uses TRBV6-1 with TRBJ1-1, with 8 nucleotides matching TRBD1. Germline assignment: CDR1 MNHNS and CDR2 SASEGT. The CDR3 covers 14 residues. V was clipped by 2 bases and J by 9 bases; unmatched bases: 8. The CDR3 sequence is CASSESQGADKAFF. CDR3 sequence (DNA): TGTGCCAGCAGTGAATCTCAGGGGGCGGATAAAGCTTTCTTT.

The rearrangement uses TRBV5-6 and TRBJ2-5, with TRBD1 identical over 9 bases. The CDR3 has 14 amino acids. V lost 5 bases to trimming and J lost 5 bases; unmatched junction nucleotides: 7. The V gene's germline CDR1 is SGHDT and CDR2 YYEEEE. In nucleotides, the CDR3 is TGTGCCAGCAGAATACAGGGGGCGCGGGAGACCCAGTACTTC. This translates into CASRIQGARETQYF.

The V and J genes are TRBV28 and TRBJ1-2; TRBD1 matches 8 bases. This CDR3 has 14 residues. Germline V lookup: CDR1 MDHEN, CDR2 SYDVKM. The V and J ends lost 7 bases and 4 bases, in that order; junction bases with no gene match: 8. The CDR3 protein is CASTPTGEPYGYTF. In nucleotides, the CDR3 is TGTGCCAGCACTCCGACAGGGGAGCCCTATGGCTACACCTTC.

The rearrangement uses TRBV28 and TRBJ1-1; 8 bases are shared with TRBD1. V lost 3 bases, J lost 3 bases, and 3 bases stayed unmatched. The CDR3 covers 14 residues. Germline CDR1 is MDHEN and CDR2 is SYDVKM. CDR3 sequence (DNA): TGTGCCAGCAGTTTCAGGGGGCACCACACTGAAGCTTTCTTT. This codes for CASSFRGHHTEAFF.

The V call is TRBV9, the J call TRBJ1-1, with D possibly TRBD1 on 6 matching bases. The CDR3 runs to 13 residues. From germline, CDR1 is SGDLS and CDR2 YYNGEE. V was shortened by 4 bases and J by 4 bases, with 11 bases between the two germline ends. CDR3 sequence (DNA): TGTGCCAGCAGCACTGGGGGCAGCACTGAAGCTTTCTTT. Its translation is CASSTGGSTEAFF.

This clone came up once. Here the CDR3 DNA reads TGTGCCAGCAGTTACTTCAGGGCCCCGAACACTGAAGCTTTCTTT. Translating gives CASSYFRAPNTEAFF. The chain recombines TRBV6-6 with TRBJ1-1, with a tentative D call TRBD1 (5 bases). There are 15 residues in the CDR3. V was cut by 1 base and J by 1 base, with 10 bases left in between. Germline loops: CDR1 MNHNY, CDR2 SVGAGI (reference sequence).

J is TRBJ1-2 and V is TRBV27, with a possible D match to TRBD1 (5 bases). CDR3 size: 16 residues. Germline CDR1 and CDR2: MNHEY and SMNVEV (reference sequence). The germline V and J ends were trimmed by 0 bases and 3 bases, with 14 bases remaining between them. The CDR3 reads CASSLSGAGTYYGYTF. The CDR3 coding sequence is TGTGCCAGCAGTTTATCGGGCGCAGGGACTTACTATGGCTACACCTTC.